These 3 T cell receptor beta chains share one sample of origin, sequenced in a study of technical replicates of blood from a few donors. The assay was immunoSEQ multiplex PCR, and TCRdb's table has in-frame clones only and misses some. The sample comprises some 96,000 clones, roughly 95% of which are singletons, and about 0.24% rests with the top ten. The sequenced sample consisted of T cells isolated from PBMCs. The receptor set was obtained from a human donor in good health.

V gene TRBV7-9 combines with J gene TRBJ1-2; 10 nucleotides match TRBD1. The CDR3 is 15 residues long. The ends lost 3 bases at V and 2 bases at J; junction bases unmatched: 3. Germline V lookup: CDR1 SEHNR, CDR2 FQNEAQ (reference sequence). The CDR3 sequence: CASSFGTGVNYGYTF. CDR3 DNA sequence: TGTGCCAGCAGCTTCGGGACAGGGGTAAACTATGGCTACACCTTC. The full variable domain, in which reference TRBV7-9 and TRBJ1-2 provide the parts outside the CDR3, is DTGVSQNPRHKITKRGQNVTFRCDPISEHNRLYWYRQTLGQGPEFLTYFQNEAQLEKSRLLSDRFSAERPKGSFSTLEIQRTEQGDSAMYLCASSFGTGVNYGYTFGSGTRLTVV.

This clone was observed a single time. The gene calls are TRBV30 and TRBJ1-3; tentatively, D is TRBD1 (6 bases). The V gene lost 2 bases and the J gene lost 4 bases, with 9 bases spanning the gap. CDR1 GTSNPN and CDR2 SVGIG come from the germline V gene (reference sequence). The CDR3 sequence is 13 residues long. The CDR3 sequence is CAWSTRGGNTIYF. The CDR3 DNA reads as TGTGCCTGGAGTACCAGGGGAGGAAACACCATATATTTT.

V is TRBV28 and J is TRBJ2-7; D may be TRBD2 (5 bases). CDR1 MDHEN and CDR2 SYDVKM come from the germline V gene. The CDR3 runs to 15 residues. V lost 5 bases to trimming and J lost 1 base, with 15 bases between them. The CDR3 DNA reads TGTGCCAGCAGTCCGGCGGGCCTGGGGTCCTACGAGCAGTACTTC. Translating gives CASSPAGLGSYEQYF.